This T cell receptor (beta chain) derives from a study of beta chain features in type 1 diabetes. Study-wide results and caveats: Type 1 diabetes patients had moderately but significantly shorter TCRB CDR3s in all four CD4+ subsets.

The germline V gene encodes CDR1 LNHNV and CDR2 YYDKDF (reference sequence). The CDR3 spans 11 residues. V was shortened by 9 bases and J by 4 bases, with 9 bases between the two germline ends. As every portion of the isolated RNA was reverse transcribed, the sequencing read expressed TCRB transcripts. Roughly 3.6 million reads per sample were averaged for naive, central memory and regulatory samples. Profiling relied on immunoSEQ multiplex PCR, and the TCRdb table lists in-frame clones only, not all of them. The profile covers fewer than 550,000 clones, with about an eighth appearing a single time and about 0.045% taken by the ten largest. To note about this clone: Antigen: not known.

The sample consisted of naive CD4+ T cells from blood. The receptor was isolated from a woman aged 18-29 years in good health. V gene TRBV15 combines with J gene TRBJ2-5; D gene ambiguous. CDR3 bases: TGTGCCACTGGGGTCGCAGAGACCCAGTACTTC. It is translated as CATGVAETQYF.